This T cell receptor beta chain emerged from a study of cytomegalovirus exposure and HLA in healthy donors (dated by TCRdb to the late 2010s). Turning to the overall study: An earlier analysis of 587 of the donors reported 250 to 300 Gb of sequence data and some 120 million unique TCR beta sequences from roughly 200 million T cells. Approximately 310 gigabases of sequencing data and 70 million to 100 million unique TCR sequences were included in an early release covering several hundred HLA-typed donors. Of the approximately 400 genotyped donors, over 80% were placed in the genetic ancestry cluster associated with self-reported Caucasian donors. The aim of the study was to test whether cataloging public T cell receptors could identify signatures of past pathogen exposure. The study used immunosequencing to profile the T cell repertoires of hundreds of subjects and linked those repertoires to cytomegalovirus serostatus. A separate validation cohort of more than 100 different subjects was used in addition to the roughly 700-subject first cohort. The study combined high-throughput TCR immunosequencing, statistical association of individual TCRs with disease status, and machine learning to predict cytomegalovirus infection status. A later analysis re-examined previously published TCR beta repertoires from around 670 donors and added high-resolution HLA genotyping to investigate patterns of TCR occurrence. Rather than drawing on any new phenotypic data, the later analysis identified candidate immune exposures from TCR beta sequences and the way those sequences occurred across donors. An earlier analysis of about 620 of the donors applied high-throughput TCR beta sequencing to assess whether each TCR beta V gene segment acted as functional or pseudogenic. Donor age, sex, ethnicity and CMV serostatus were compiled alongside the repertoire data. A later genetic analysis took genome-wide SNP genotypes for about 55% of the 666 donors and used that subset as a discovery cohort. Every discovery cohort repertoire had been produced on one sequencing platform. Class I and class II HLA loci were covered by the typing at four-digit resolution. Typing coverage differed by locus: A, B, C, DRB1 and DQB1 were typed in roughly 629-630 donors, DQA1 in 522, DPA1 in some 610, and DPB1 in 472. Because of strong linkage in the cohort, roughly five DR-DQ haplotypes were treated as single units for association and clustering. Among 398 genotyped donors of the cohort, an average of roughly 240,000 unique TCR beta nucleotide sequences were sequenced per donor, roughly a sixth of them non-productive.

The cohort consisted of more than 650 healthy bone marrow donors. At the time of sampling, every cohort member was nominally healthy, though immune exposures that went unrecorded were likely present. The donor was CMV seronegative and was included in the group of a few hundred seronegative cohort members. A peripheral blood sample was provided by each donor, and peripheral blood mononuclear cells were used for TCR beta sequencing. The Qiagen DNeasy Blood Extraction Kit was used to extract genomic DNA from the blood cell samples. The sample holds a few counts of this clone. Its antigen is not yet known. No per-base quality is available; no much larger clone lies one base away. V sheds 1 base and J sheds 4 bases, leaving 19 bases between their ends. Per the germline V gene, SGHVS is the CDR1 and FNYEAQ is the CDR2. The CDR3 spans 18 residues, from the cysteine through the phenylalanine. The retained sequence is limited to the CDR3, 54 bases, with the frame set at the first base.

Findings and caveats that apply to the study as a whole: About 15 rarely observed V segments, including chromosome 9 orphons, were excluded from the earlier analysis of a few hundred of the donors because counts were too low. A later genetic analysis reported fewer N-insertions in productive TCRs among donors in an Asian-associated ancestry cluster than the roughly 700-donor mean. The 87-base-pair reads could not distinguish some IMGT-functional V segments, including TRBV6-2 and TRBV6-3, so those segments were excluded. According to the authors, the approach could potentially be generalized to other disease states and immunological phenotypes. A further reported finding was that TCR beta sequences accurately predicted the HLA-A and HLA-B alleles for most subjects in the first cohort. In a later analysis, HLA-associated TCR beta chains showed more clonal expansion and lower generation probabilities than non-associated chains that were equally common. A later analysis found that TCR association rates varied across HLA loci, with DRB1 alleles showing the most associated TCRs and HLA-C alleles the fewest. In a later analysis, most CMV-associated TCR beta chains were found to appear HLA-restricted, with HLA associations seemingly driven largely by CMV exposure. CMV serostatus was the only immune exposure information available for the cohort. Three of the identified cytomegalovirus-associated TCR beta chains were confirmed in vitro to be specific for cytomegalovirus antigens. The cohort was sequenced for TCR beta chains only, and without alpha or paired-chain data the features that could be detected were limited. Because HLA typing was unavailable for some donors at each locus, only the typed subset was used in association tests. Sequencing depth was assumed to be roughly uniform across donors in the presence/absence analyses, though that assumption may not hold. When HLA alleles, especially DR and DQ, strongly co-occurred, attributing TCR associations to individual alleles was difficult. Most TCR sequences were observed very rarely across donors, whereas some public TCRs were present in many individuals. Linkage disequilibrium might explain the correlated functional status among segregating V segments, but an unknown experimental factor could not be excluded. Broadly in line with IMGT annotations, most TCR beta V segments showed up in productive rearrangements about 90% or about 30% of the time in an earlier analysis of a few hundred of the donors. A group of highly shared sequence variants was considered likely to be a technical artifact of the sequencing pipeline. In a later analysis, several top co-occurrence clusters were reported to appear linked to parvovirus B19, influenza, CMV and Epstein-Barr virus. In a later genetic analysis, a missense DCLRE1C variant was associated with V-gene and J-gene trimming of TCR beta chains, and the association was replicated in an independent cohort. The classifier was reported to diagnose cytomegalovirus status with high specificity and sensitivity in both the original and validation cohorts. In a later analysis, over 15,000 TCR beta sequences were associated with specific HLA alleles at a false discovery rate of 0.05. The study gave a list of 150 to 200 TCR beta chains associated with cytomegalovirus.

The receptor library was made with the immunoSEQ multiplex PCR assay. The multiplex PCR relied on a mix of 60 forward primers for TCR Vbeta segments and 13 reverse primers for TCR Jbeta segments. Amplification of the CDR3 region of rearranged TCR beta genes was performed with a multiplex PCR assay on genomic DNA. The amplified TCR beta libraries were sequenced on the Illumina HiSeq System as 87-base-pair reads. On the authors' methods: Across the 670 or so repertoires, a later analysis counted approximately 83 million unique TCR beta chains, around 11 million of which were shared by at least two donors. A nearest-neighbor algorithm error-corrected the raw reads and collapsed the reads into unique sequences, merging closely related sequences to remove PCR and sequencing errors. CDR3 sequences were aligned to IMGT reference sequences to assign V, D and J gene segments. For a sequence to be retained, at least a six-nucleotide match to both a V gene segment and a J gene segment was required. Rearrangements were classified as productive when the CDR3 lacked stop codons and remained in frame with V and J, and all other rearrangements were classified as non-productive. CDR3 was defined according to IMGT convention as the region running from the second conserved V-encoded cysteine to the conserved J-encoded phenylalanine. In an earlier analysis of 587 of the donors, sequences lacking an unambiguous match to a single V gene segment were excluded. In an earlier analysis of several hundred of the donors, V segments were called functional above 56.7% productive rearrangements and were called segregating when the between-donor standard deviation exceeded 5%. To diagnose cytomegalovirus status from the catalog of TCR beta chain sequences, a statistical classification framework was built. A later analysis assigned V and J genes by comparing TCR nucleotide sequences with IMGT/GENE-DB human TR gene sequences. In a later analysis, CDR3 sequences and most-parsimonious VDJ recombination scenarios were assigned using the TCRdist pipeline. A later analysis defined each TCR beta chain by its CDR3 amino acid sequence plus V-gene family, and excluded reads lacking a unique V-gene family. To address suspected cross-contamination and a sequencing artifact, a later analysis removed 592 highly shared, low-generation-probability nucleotide sequences. A later analysis calculated a clonal expansion index for each public chain from normalized within-repertoire ranks of inferred template counts. In a later analysis, generation probabilities were computed using a VDJ recombination model fitted to out-of-frame rearrangements, and the results were checked against IGoR. A later analysis scored TCR-TCR, TCR-HLA and TCR-CMV co-occurrence with hypergeometric tests, applying a repertoire-size bias correction to TCR pairs. False discovery rates were estimated in a later analysis by permuting HLA or CMV assignments 20 times. A later analysis grouped co-occurring TCRs with DBSCAN, adding TCRdist sequence similarity when clustering within HLA-allele-positive subsets. For co-occurrence clustering, repertoires with fewer than 30,000 or more than 120,000 public chains were excluded, along with roughly 5 repertoires with anomalous nucleotide sharing. Here the immuneACCESS table is served through TCRdb, limited to in-frame sequences with V and J called. Missing clones are a known gap in these copies; in checked studies unresolved V genes cover under half, and the rest lacks a known reason. From that table come the V and J calls and clone size; the DNA was used to work out D and trimming. For this sample there are 110,000 or so clones; 13% to 15% appear just once. The ten largest clonotypes hold over 0.8% of the sample.

The sequence links TRBV7-6 to TRBJ1-4, and TRBD1 may be the D gene, going by 6 matching bases. The specimen sequenced was PBMCs. This receptor was taken from a female donor in good health and CMV-seronegative. The nucleotides read TGTGCCAGCAGCTTAGGAGTCACCGGGACAAGGATTAATGAAAAACTGTTTTTT. This yields the protein CASSLGVTGTRINEKLFF. Where the CDR3 stops, the reference TRBV7-6 and TRBJ1-4 genes take over; the full variable domain is GAGVSQSPRYKVTKRGQDVALRCDPISGHVSLYWYRQALGQGPEFLTYFNYEAQQDKSGLPNDRFSAERPEGSISTLTIQRTEQRDSAMYRCASSLGVTGTRINEKLFFGSGTQLSVL.